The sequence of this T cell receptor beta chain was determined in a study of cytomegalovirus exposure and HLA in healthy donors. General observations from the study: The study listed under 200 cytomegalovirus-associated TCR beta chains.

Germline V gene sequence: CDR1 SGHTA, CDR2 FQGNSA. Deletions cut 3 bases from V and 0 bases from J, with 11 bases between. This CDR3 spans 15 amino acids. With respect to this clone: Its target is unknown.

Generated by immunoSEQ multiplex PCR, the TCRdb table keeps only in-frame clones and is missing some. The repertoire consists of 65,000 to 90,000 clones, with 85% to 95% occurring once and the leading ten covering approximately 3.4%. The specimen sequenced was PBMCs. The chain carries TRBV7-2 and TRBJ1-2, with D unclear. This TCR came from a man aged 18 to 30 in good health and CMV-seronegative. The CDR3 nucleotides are TGTGCCAGCAGCTTTAGGAGTAACTCTAACTATGGCTACACCTTC. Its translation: CASSFRSNSNYGYTF.